A single sample is the source of the 32 T cell receptor beta chains below, sequenced in a study of blood T cell repertoires in COVID-19. The assay was immunoSEQ multiplex PCR, and TCRdb's table has in-frame clones only and misses some. The data hold about 150,000 clones, with approximately 83% observed a single time. Input material: peripheral blood. The receptors shown here come from a woman aged 55-70 years with COVID-19, enrolled during active disease.

The CDR3 reads CASSLTRGANVLTF. CDR3 bases: TGTGCCAGCAGCTTAACTCGTGGGGCCAACGTCCTGACTTTC. The chain couples TRBV7-9 to TRBJ2-6; no clear D. Trimming pared 2 bases from V and 3 bases from J, leaving 5 bases between. The CDR3 has 14 amino acids. The V gene's germline CDR1 is SEHNR and CDR2 FQNEAQ (reference sequence).

A single count supports this clone. The gene calls are TRBV9 and TRBJ1-1, with D hard to call. The germline V gene encodes CDR1 SGDLS and CDR2 YYNGEE. V dropped 4 bases and J dropped 1 base, with 23 bases sitting between them. The CDR3 sequence is 18 residues long. The chain's CDR3 is CASSTRRSIEEANTEAFF. CDR3 nucleotide sequence: TGTGCCAGCAGCACCCGTCGCTCCATTGAGGAAGCGAACACTGAAGCTTTCTTT.

The chain has TRBV29-1 and TRBJ2-7, with 9 bases matching TRBD1. From germline, CDR1 is SQVTM and CDR2 ANQGSEA. The junction had 11 bases not matched to a gene; V was cut back by 5 bases and J by 3 bases. The CDR3 has 15 amino acids. In DNA, the CDR3 is TGCAGCGTTCGTACCGGGACAGGGTCCGTCTACGAGCAGTACTTC. It encodes CSVRTGTGSVYEQYF.

CDR3 loop: CASSSENGYTF. In nucleotides, the CDR3 is TGTGCCAGCAGTTCGGAGAATGGCTACACCTTC. V is TRBV12-3 or TRBV12-4 and J is TRBJ1-2; D is uncertain. This CDR3 is built from 11 residues. Trimming stripped 4 bases from V and 6 bases from J, with 6 bases between.

The chain carries TRBV7-8 and TRBJ1-4; D unclear. V lost 5 bases and J lost 6, with 16 bases in between. The CDR3 is made up of 15 amino acids. Germline CDR1 SGHVS, CDR2 FQNEAQ. CDR3 in DNA: TGTGCCAGCAGCCCGCCCGCGAGCCCTTATGAAAAACTGTTTTTT. Its translation is CASSPPASPYEKLFF.

The V gene is TRBV7-9, the J gene TRBJ1-2; D is undetermined. Trimming shortened V by 1 base and J by 4 bases, and 16 bases separated the two germline ends. CDR1 SEHNR and CDR2 FQNEAQ come from the germline V gene (reference sequence). The CDR3 has 16 amino acids. The CDR3 loop is CASSLVLGSLGYGYTF. CDR3 in DNA: TGTGCCAGCAGCTTAGTACTGGGCTCGCTGGGCTATGGCTACACCTTC.

This clone appeared once. This rearrangement joins TRBV15 to TRBJ2-3, with 9 bases lining up with TRBD2. With V trimmed by 2 bases and J by 6 bases, 3 bases remained unmatched. CDR3 length: 14 residues. The V gene's germline CDR1 is LNHNV and CDR2 YYDKDF (reference sequence). CDR3: CATSRRTSADTQYF. DNA of the CDR3: TGTGCCACCAGCAGACGGACTAGCGCGGATACGCAGTATTTT.

The chain has TRBV3-1 (or the pseudogene TRBV3-2) and TRBJ2-5; 9 bases are a match to TRBD2. The trim removed 4 bases at V and 4 bases at J, leaving 7 bases unmatched. The CDR3 has 15 residues. CDR1 is LGHDT, CDR2 YNNKEL, per germline (reference sequence). The CDR3 sequence: CASSLRRREGETQYF. The CDR3 DNA follows: TGTGCCAGCAGCCTAAGAAGGCGGGAGGGAGAGACCCAGTACTTC.

A word on this clone: Other DNA sequences from this sample encode an identical CDR3 as well. This chain links TRBV3-1 (or the pseudogene TRBV3-2) with TRBJ1-1; possible D gene TRBD1, 5 bases. The V and J ends lost 3 bases and 3 bases respectively, with 8 bases between them. The CDR3 totals 13 residues. Germline assignment: CDR1 LGHDT and CDR2 YNNKEL (reference sequence). In DNA form, the CDR3 reads TGTGCCAGCAGCCAGGGAGGGGACACTGAAGCTTTCTTT. Encoded protein: CASSQGGDTEAFF.

The CDR3 here is CASSFTAQETQYF. The CDR3 DNA reads as TGTGCCAGCAGTTTTACTGCCCAAGAGACCCAGTACTTC. The chain uses TRBV6-5 and TRBJ2-5; D is unclear. There are 13 residues in the CDR3. Germline V gene data show CDR1 as MNHEY and CDR2 as SVGAGI. Trimming stripped 4 bases from V and 1 base from J, with 7 bases between.

This sequence joins TRBV6-2 or TRBV6-3 and TRBJ2-7; D gene uncertain. V was pared by 0 bases and J by 6 bases, with 6 bases between. Germline-derived CDR1 and CDR2 are MNHEY and SVGEGT. This CDR3 contains 12 residues. In DNA, the CDR3 is TGTGCCAGCAGTTACTCCGGTGGCGAGCAGTACGTC. It specifies CASSYSGGEQYV.

V is TRBV5-6 and J is TRBJ2-7, with 9 positions matching TRBD1. The germline V gene has CDR1 SGHDT and CDR2 YYEEEE. The CDR3 length is 15 residues. With 0 bases clipped from V and 5 bases from J, the junction kept 6 bases outside the gene matches. The CDR3, as DNA: TGTGCCAGCAGCTTGGCTACAGGGGGCTTCGACGAGCAGTACTTC. This codes for CASSLATGGFDEQYF.

In the case of this clone: The sample carries other DNA sequences with the same CDR3. The V gene is TRBV15, the J gene TRBJ2-3; weak D call: TRBD2 (5 bases). From germline, CDR1 is LNHNV and CDR2 YYDKDF (reference sequence). V shed 4 bases and J shed 1 base, with 6 bases lying between them. The CDR3 contains 13 residues. CDR3 residues: CATSTGGTDTQYF. CDR3 DNA: TGTGCCACCAGCACCGGGGGCACAGATACGCAGTATTTT.

The chain joins TRBV6-1 to TRBJ1-5; 8 bases line up with TRBD1. There are 15 residues in the CDR3. Germline V lookup: CDR1 MNHNS, CDR2 SASEGT. After removal of 5 bases from V and 2 bases from J, the junction contained 5 bases not matched to a gene. The DNA of the CDR3 is TGTGCCAGCAGTACGACAGGGGTGCGCAATCAGCCCCAGCATTTT. It codes for CASSTTGVRNQPQHF.

The rearrangement links TRBV5-1 to TRBJ2-7; the match to TRBD2 covers 10 bases. CDR3 length: 15 residues. Germline CDR1 is SGHRS and CDR2 is YFSETQ. V lost 5 bases, J lost 0 bases, and 5 bases stayed unmatched. CDR3 sequence (DNA): TGCGCCAGCAGACCTAGCGGGAGCCTCTCCTACGAGCAGTACTTC. This sequence encodes CASRPSGSLSYEQYF.

The J gene is TRBJ1-3, the V gene TRBV19; perhaps TRBD1 as D (5 bases). The germline V gene has CDR1 LNHDA and CDR2 SQIVND (reference sequence). Trimming removed 2 bases at V and 0 bases at J, with 23 bases between. This CDR3 is 20 amino acids long. The CDR3 region is CASSIRKWGRSTPSGNTIYF. The CDR3 DNA reads TGTGCCAGTAGTATAAGGAAGTGGGGCAGGAGCACCCCCTCTGGAAACACCATATATTTT.

This clone appeared a single time. The chain has TRBV6-5 and TRBJ1-1; maybe TRBD1 (6 bases). Germline loops: CDR1 MNHEY, CDR2 SVGAGI. This CDR3 has 11 amino acids. V shed 0 bases and J shed 10 bases, with 6 bases lying between them. The CDR3 loop is CASSYSGGAFF. The CDR3 coding sequence is TGTGCCAGCAGTTACTCAGGGGGAGCTTTCTTT.

In this sample, this clone turned up a few times. J is TRBJ2-5 and V is TRBV11-3; 8 positions agree with TRBD2. V shed 6 bases, J shed 5 bases, and the junction held 11 bases outside the gene matches. CDR3 length: 15 amino acids. Germline CDR1 is SGHNT and CDR2 is YENEEA. This chain's CDR3 is CASSSTSGLGETQYF. The CDR3 nucleotides are TGTGCCAGCAGTTCAACTAGCGGTCTGGGGGAGACCCAGTACTTC.

V is TRBV15 and J is TRBJ2-2; D possibly corresponds to TRBD1 (5 bases). Between the trimmed V and J ends, which lost 0 bases and 5 bases, there was a span of 13 bases. There are 16 residues in the CDR3. Per germline, CDR1 LNHNV and CDR2 YYDKDF (reference sequence). The CDR3: CATSRDRRVRTGELFF. CDR3 sequence (DNA): TGTGCCACCAGCAGAGATCGCAGGGTGAGGACCGGGGAGCTGTTTTTT.

This clone was recorded only once. The V and J genes are TRBV5-4 and TRBJ1-1; 8 bases are shared with TRBD1. J lost 6 bases, V lost 4 bases, and 5 bases had no gene match. Per germline, CDR1 SGHNT and CDR2 YYREEE (reference sequence). The length of the CDR3 is 13 residues. Here the CDR3 DNA reads TGTGCCAGCAGCCCACGGACAGGGTCTGAAGCTTTCTTT. It is translated as CASSPRTGSEAFF. The variable domain in full, with the rest retrieved from reference TRBV5-4 and TRBJ1-1, is ETGVTQSPTHLIKTRGQQVTLRCSSQSGHNTVSWYQQALGQGPQFIFQYYREEENGRGNFPPRFSGLQFPNYSSELNVNALELDDSALYLCASSPRTGSEAFFGQGTRLTVV.

The CDR3 nucleotides read TGCGCCAGCAGCTACCGGACAGGGGAGAATCAGCCCCAGCATTTT. Protein sequence: CASSYRTGENQPQHF. The V and J genes are TRBV4-1 and TRBJ1-5; the match to TRBD1 covers 9 bases. The CDR3 covers 15 residues. Germline trimming cut 5 bases from V and 4 bases from J; bases unmatched to any gene: 6. The V gene's germline CDR1 is MGHRA and CDR2 YSYEKL.

V is TRBV6-6 and J is TRBJ1-2; D not certain. Looked up from germline, CDR1 is MNHNY and CDR2 is SVGAGI (reference sequence). V gave up 8 bases and J gave up 5 bases, with 9 bases separating them. The CDR3 sequence is 11 residues long. The CDR3 loop reads CASGRSYGYTF. CDR3 DNA sequence: TGTGCCAGCGGGAGATCTTATGGCTACACCTTC.

This chain joins TRBV29-1 and TRBJ1-1; D not resolved. Trimming took off 4 bases at V and 0 bases at J, with 6 bases between the two ends. There are 12 residues in the CDR3. Germline CDR1 is SQVTM and CDR2 is ANQGSEA. CDR3 nucleotides: TGCAGCGTTGTACCTATGAACACTGAAGCTTTCTTT. Protein: CSVVPMNTEAFF.

This rearrangement joins TRBV3-1 (or the pseudogene TRBV3-2) to TRBJ1-1, with no clear D. V lost 4 bases to trimming and J lost 6 bases, with 12 bases between them. Per the germline V gene, CDR1 is LGHDT and CDR2 is YNNKEL (reference sequence). CDR3 size: 13 residues. DNA for the CDR3: TGTGCCAGCAGCCTACTTTCCGGTCCTGAAGCTTTCTTT. Its protein is CASSLLSGPEAFF.

The chain carries TRBV28 and TRBJ2-5, with D uncertain. V was pared by 6 bases and J by 4 bases, with 9 bases between. This CDR3 is built from 12 residues. Germline CDR1 is MDHEN and CDR2 is SYDVKM. The CDR3 here is CASSSVRETQYF. The DNA for the CDR3 is TGTGCCAGCAGCTCGGTCCGAGAGACCCAGTACTTC.

This sequence joins TRBV7-9 and TRBJ2-6; 8 bases map to TRBD1. From germline, CDR1 is SEHNR and CDR2 FQNEAQ (reference sequence). The length of the CDR3 is 18 residues. The trim removed 1 base at V and 0 bases at J, leaving 5 bases unmatched. For the CDR3, the DNA is TGTGCCAGCAGCTTAGACAGGGGGTCTAACTCTGGGGCCAACGTCCTGACTTTC. It specifies CASSLDRGSNSGANVLTF.

The chain has TRBV5-5 and TRBJ1-1; 8 bases line up with TRBD1. The CDR3 has 16 residues. The ends lost 0 bases at V and 3 bases at J; junction bases unmatched: 7. Germline V gene lookup returns CDR1 SGHKS and CDR2 YYEKEE (reference sequence). The CDR3 coding sequence is TGTGCCAGCAGCTTGGCGGCAGGGGGCTGGGACACTGAAGCTTTCTTT. Translation: CASSLAAGGWDTEAFF.

Note on this clone: The identical CDR3 is also encoded by other nucleotide sequences in the sample. This chain joins TRBV6-5 and TRBJ1-5; D call uncertain. The germline V gene encodes CDR1 MNHEY and CDR2 SVGAGI. The CDR3 consists of 14 residues. Trimming cost V 0 bases and J 2 bases, with 5 bases left between them. The CDR3 loop is CASSYSFGNQPQHF. CDR3 DNA sequence: TGTGCCAGCAGTTACTCCTTTGGCAATCAGCCCCAGCATTTT.

This chain joins TRBV15 and TRBJ2-7; the match to TRBD1 covers 9 bases. V lost 1 base, J lost 5 bases, and 6 bases stayed unmatched. The CDR3 is made up of 15 amino acids. Germline CDR1 reads LNHNV; CDR2 reads YYDKDF (reference sequence). CDR3 DNA sequence: TGTGCCACCAGCAGAGGGGACAGGGCAAGTGACGAGCAGTACTTC. Its protein is CATSRGDRASDEQYF.

V and J are TRBV18 and TRBJ1-6; D is ambiguous. CDR3 length: 19 amino acids. V shed 2 bases and J shed 0 bases, with 17 bases lying between them. In germline, CDR1 is KGHSH, CDR2 LQKENI. In DNA, the CDR3 is TGTGCCAGCTCACCAATCCCGGGTCCCTCGAGCTCCTATAATTCACCCCTCCACTTT. This encodes CASSPIPGPSSSYNSPLHF.

The CDR3 bases are TGTGCCAGCAGCCGAACCAGGGGGGCGATATATGGCTACACCTTC. Its translation is CASSRTRGAIYGYTF. This sequence joins TRBV5-4 and TRBJ1-2; 7 bases line up with TRBD1. Germline V lookup: CDR1 SGHNT, CDR2 YYREEE (reference sequence). This CDR3 has 15 amino acids. J lost 5 bases, V lost 4 bases, and 11 bases had no gene match. The full variable domain, in which reference TRBV5-4 and TRBJ1-2 provide the parts outside the CDR3, is ETGVTQSPTHLIKTRGQQVTLRCSSQSGHNTVSWYQQALGQGPQFIFQYYREEENGRGNFPPRFSGLQFPNYSSELNVNALELDDSALYLCASSRTRGAIYGYTFGSGTRLTVV.

The chain joins TRBV4-1 to TRBJ1-3; D unresolved. V shed 4 bases and J shed 8 bases, with 12 bases lying between them. Per the germline V gene, CDR1 is MGHRA and CDR2 is YSYEKL. This CDR3 has 13 residues. CDR3 nucleotide sequence: TGCGCCAGCAGCCTTCTCCTCCAGGACACCATATATTTT. It encodes CASSLLLQDTIYF.